Presented here are 20 T cell receptor beta chains from one specimen sequenced in a study of neurological immune-mediated disorders. TCRdb passed the 5' RACE reads through MiXCR, listing each CDR3 protein once. The table includes 87,000 or so distinct CDR3 sequences, around 3.6% detected once. Sequenced material: PBMCs. These receptors were taken from a woman in her forties or fifties with multiple sclerosis.

This clonotype was seen at least ten times. The CDR3 region has the DNA TGTGCCAGCAGCGGGGGGCTAGCGGACCAAGAGACCCAGTACTTC. It encodes CASSGGLADQETQYF. The rearrangement links TRBV9 to TRBJ2-5; D may be TRBD2 (7 bases). This CDR3 is built from 15 residues. Trimming pared 3 bases from V and 0 bases from J, leaving 12 bases between. The germline CDR1 and CDR2 sequences are SGDLS and YYNGEE. Complete variable domain (other parts from reference TRBV9 and TRBJ2-5): DSGVTQTPKHLITATGQRVTLRCSPRSGDLSVYWYQQSLDQGLQFLIQYYNGEERAKGNILERFSAQQFPDLHSELNLSSLELGDSALYFCASSGGLADQETQYFGPGTRLLVL.

This clonotype was picked up many times. CDR3 coding DNA: TGTGCCAGCAGCTACAGGGCTAACTATGGCTACACCTTC. This translates into CASSYRANYGYTF. The chain employs TRBV6-5 and TRBJ1-2; tentative D call: TRBD1 (6 bases). V lost 6 bases, J lost 0 bases, and 8 bases lay in between. The CDR3 is made up of 13 amino acids. The germline CDR1 and CDR2 sequences are MNHEY and SVGAGI.

This clonotype occurred a few times. V usage is TRBV5-1 and J usage is TRBJ1-5; D remains unclear. The CDR3 loop spans 15 amino acids. V was shortened by 3 bases and J by 3 bases, with 13 bases between the two germline ends. The germline CDR1 and CDR2 sequences are SGHRS and YFSETQ. CDR3 sequence reads: CASSYSGKPNQPQHF. DNA for the CDR3: TGCGCCAGCAGCTACTCAGGAAAGCCCAATCAGCCCCAGCATTTT.

This clonotype was observed many times. This rearrangement joins TRBV12-1 to TRBJ1-3; TRBD1 is taken as the D call from the table, unchecked against the DNA. TRBV12-1 is a listed pseudogene. The CDR3 contains 18 residues. The CDR3 protein is CASSFATQDRGQRNTIYF. CDR3 coding DNA: TGTGCCAGCAGCTTCGCCACACAGGACAGGGGGCAGAGAAACACCATATATTTT.

This clonotype has a handful of counts. The CDR3 spells CASSFWGHEQYF. The DNA of the CDR3 is TGTGCCAGCAGTTTTTGGGGACACGAGCAGTACTTC. The genes are TRBV12-3 or TRBV12-4 and TRBJ2-7; D tentatively fits TRBD1 or TRBD2 (5 bases each). The CDR3 loop spans 12 amino acids. Trimming cost V 3 bases and J 5 bases, with 8 bases left between them.

In its sample, this clonotype was seen many times. The rearrangement joins TRBV12-3 or TRBV12-4 to TRBJ1-1; 7 bases match TRBD1. The CDR3 has 15 amino acids. V shed 0 bases and J 5 bases; nucleotides not matched to a gene: 6. The CDR3 spells CASSLALQGSTEAFF. As DNA, the CDR3 is TGTGCCAGCAGTTTAGCCCTACAGGGGAGTACTGAAGCTTTCTTT.

This clonotype occurred many times. The J gene is TRBJ1-1, the V gene TRBV6-2 or TRBV6-3, with a tentative D call TRBD1 (6 bases). This CDR3 comprises 16 residues. From germline, CDR1 is MNHEY and CDR2 SVGEGT. The V end lost 2 bases, the J end lost 0 bases, and 13 bases lay between the germline ends. The CDR3 DNA reads as TGTGCCAGCAGTTACAGGCGGGGGCGCTTGAACACTGAAGCTTTCTTT. Encoded protein: CASSYRRGRLNTEAFF.

This clonotype was found many times. J is TRBJ2-5 and V is TRBV12-3 or TRBV12-4; tentatively, D is TRBD1 (5 bases). The CDR3 runs 14 residues. V was cut by 5 bases and J by 5 bases, with 15 bases left in between. CDR3 residues: CASSPQGIGETQYF. The CDR3 nucleotides read TGTGCCAGCAGTCCGCAGGGCATCGGGGAGACCCAGTACTTC.

This clonotype was recorded at least ten times. The V gene is TRBV12-3 or TRBV12-4, the J gene TRBJ2-3; D is unresolved. The germline V and J ends were trimmed by 1 base and 6 bases, with 5 bases remaining between them. The CDR3 loop spans 12 amino acids. CDR3 in DNA: TGTGCCAGCAGTTTAGATGGGGATACGCAGTATTTT. Translating gives CASSLDGDTQYF.

This clonotype was counted ten times or more. The chain employs TRBV20-1 and TRBJ1-1; no clear D. The CDR3 extends over 14 amino acids. Trimming took 8 bases from V and 1 from J, leaving 17 bases between them. Germline CDR1 reads DFQATT; CDR2 reads SNEGSKA (reference sequence). The CDR3 DNA sequence: TGCAGTACCTCCAACCCATCGCCGAACACTGAAGCTTTCTTT. Residues: CSTSNPSPNTEAFF.

Regarding this clonotype: It is likely a read error, because the conserved phenylalanine at the end of the CDR3 is missing. The chain employs TRBV5-1 and TRBJ2-7, with 14 positions matching TRBD2. V shed 4 bases, J shed 2 bases, and the junction held 8 bases outside the gene matches. The CDR3 has 17 residues. The germline gives CDR1 SGHRS, CDR2 YFSETQ. The CDR3 DNA reads TGCGCCAGCAGCCAAGGACTAGCGGGGGGCCTAGCCTACGAGCAGTACCTT. Its translation: CASSQGLAGGLAYEQYL.

This clonotype appeared many times. The V gene is TRBV18, the J gene TRBJ1-4; D might be TRBD1 (5 bases). V gave up 6 bases and J gave up 7 bases, with 18 bases separating them. Germline CDR1 and CDR2: KGHSH and LQKENI. This CDR3 spans 15 amino acids. This CDR3 reads CASSPGPSGSEKLFF. In DNA, the CDR3 is TGTGCCAGCTCTCCTGGACCCTCAGGGAGTGAAAAACTGTTTTTT.

This clonotype was seen ten or more times. V and J are TRBV6-5 and TRBJ1-2; D is possibly TRBD1 (6 bases). V was pared by 6 bases and J by 8 bases, with 25 bases between. There are 16 residues in the CDR3. The germline gives CDR1 MNHEY, CDR2 SVGAGI. The CDR3 spells CASSTQVGGGLWGYTF. The CDR3 DNA follows: TGTGCCAGCAGCACACAGGTCGGGGGCGGACTATGGGGCTACACCTTC.

This clonotype was seen ten or more times. This rearrangement joins TRBV6-6 to TRBJ2-1; possible D gene TRBD2, 6 bases. Trimming pared 0 bases from V and 9 bases from J, leaving 9 bases between. Germline CDR1 reads MNHNY; CDR2 reads SVGAGI (reference sequence). This CDR3 is built from 13 residues. The CDR3 bases are TGTGCCAGCAGTTACTCGGGGGGAATTGAGCAGTTCTTC. The encoded protein is CASSYSGGIEQFF.

In this sample, this clonotype turned up many times. The chain has TRBV5-6 and TRBJ2-7, with 11 nucleotides matching TRBD2. The V gene end was trimmed by 4 bases and the J gene end by 5 bases; junction bases not matched to a gene: 8. The CDR3 runs to 15 residues. Germline V lookup: CDR1 SGHDT, CDR2 YYEEEE. The CDR3 is CASSLGLAGGNEQYF. In DNA, the CDR3 is TGTGCCAGCAGCCTCGGGCTAGCGGGGGGCAACGAGCAGTACTTC.

The table lists this clonotype with many counts. The chain uses TRBV27 and TRBJ1-4; a possible D gene is TRBD1 (6 bases). The CDR3 is 15 residues long. V lost 7 bases and J lost 8, with 20 bases in between. Germline V gene data show CDR1 as MNHEY and CDR2 as SMNVEV (reference sequence). The CDR3 here is CASKTWTALGEKLFF. The CDR3 DNA sequence: TGTGCCAGCAAGACGTGGACAGCCCTTGGGGAAAAACTGTTTTTT.

This clonotype occurred many times. V and J are TRBV12-3 or TRBV12-4 and TRBJ1-2; D gene unclear. Trimming cost V 5 bases and J 0 bases, with 7 bases left between them. This CDR3 is 13 amino acids long. The CDR3 nucleotides are TGTGCCAGCAGTCACACGGCTAACTATGGCTACACCTTC. Translation gives CASSHTANYGYTF.

This clonotype was recorded many times. The chain links TRBV20-1 to TRBJ2-5; unclear D gene. This CDR3 has 12 amino acids. CDR1 and CDR2 from the germline V gene are DFQATT and SNEGSKA (reference sequence). Trimming removed 6 bases at V and 7 bases at J, with 15 bases between. The CDR3 coding sequence is TGCAGTGCCCTTCCGTGGGTTGGGACCCAGTACTTC. It specifies CSALPWVGTQYF.

There are many counts of this clonotype. This chain joins TRBV7-2 and TRBJ1-2; D remains ambiguous. CDR3 length: 14 residues. Germline CDR1 is SGHTA and CDR2 is FQGNSA. V lost 0 bases and J 2 bases, leaving 7 bases between the germline ends. CDR3 residues: CASSLAAVNYGYTF. The CDR3 nucleotides read TGTGCCAGCAGCTTAGCGGCGGTCAACTATGGCTACACCTTC.

In its sample, this clonotype was seen many times. The chain carries TRBV7-2 and TRBJ1-2; D might be TRBD1 (5 bases). V lost 0 bases and J 4 bases, leaving 15 bases between the germline ends. This CDR3 contains 16 residues. Germline V lookup: CDR1 SGHTA, CDR2 FQGNSA. For the CDR3, the DNA is TGTGCCAGCAGCTTAGCCCTATCCGCAGGGCGCTATGGCTACACCTTC. It is translated as CASSLALSAGRYGYTF.